These T cell receptor beta chains were read from a single sample in a study of memory CD4+ T cells and cytomegalovirus serostatus. Profiled with immunoSEQ multiplex PCR; TCRdb holds only in-frame clones, not every one. Here the sample spans some 52,000 clones, around 76% being singletons. The sequenced material came from memory CD4+ T cells from blood. These receptor sequences come from an adult in good health and CMV-seronegative. Both conserved end residues are part of each CDR3. The D gene is left open where the match is weak. Not all rows give a size; the values are once, few, many and, for expanded clones, a class.

d_call j_call clone_size v_call cdr3_aa cdr3_nt
TRBD1 TRBJ2-7 once TRBV15 CATSRERDRTGEQYF TGTGCCACCAGCAGAGAACGGGACAGGACGGGGGAGCAGTACTTC
TRBD2 TRBJ2-5 . TRBV9 CASSVATSGGLGFEETQYF TGTGCCAGCAGCGTAGCTACGAGCGGGGGTCTTGGTTTCGAAGAGACCCAGTACTTC
TRBD1 TRBJ1-1 . TRBV29-1 CSVRTGMNTEAFF TGCAGCGTCCGGACAGGGATGAACACTGAAGCTTTCTTT
TRBD1 TRBJ2-7 . TRBV11-2 CASSLASTGTYEQYF TGTGCCAGCAGCTTAGCGTCGACAGGGACCTACGAGCAGTACTTC
TRBD1 TRBJ1-1 . TRBV2 CASTAEGAGTEAFF TGTGCCAGCACCGCCGAGGGGGCGGGCACTGAAGCTTTCTTT
TRBD1 TRBJ1-2 few TRBV5-1 CASSSSFDRDRGYTF TGCGCCAGCAGCTCCTCCTTTGACAGGGACCGTGGCTACACCTTC
. TRBJ1-1 . TRBV7-2 CASSPQGFGTEAFF TGTGCCAGCAGCCCTCAGGGGTTTGGCACTGAAGCTTTCTTT
. TRBJ2-2 . TRBV6-5 CATASLTGELFF TGTGCCACCGCCTCGCTCACCGGGGAGCTGTTTTTT
TRBD2 TRBJ2-5 once TRBV5-4 CASSLGLAGTQETQYF TGTGCCAGCAGCTTGGGACTAGCGGGGACCCAAGAGACCCAGTACTTC
TRBD2 TRBJ2-7 . TRBV13 CASSSGLAALSSYEQYF TGTGCCAGCAGCTCGGGACTAGCGGCCCTGAGCTCCTACGAGCAGTACTTC
. TRBJ1-5 . TRBV23-1 CASSQPAGGLGNQPQHF TGCGCCAGCAGTCAACCCGCCGGGGGCTTGGGCAATCAGCCCCAGCATTTT
. TRBJ1-3 . TRBV5-1 CASSLNFGGNTIYF TGCGCCAGCAGCCTCAATTTTGGCGGAAACACCATATATTTT
. TRBJ2-6 . TRBV19 CASSIQKSSGANVLTF TGTGCCAGTAGTATCCAGAAGAGCTCTGGGGCCAACGTCCTGACTTTC
. TRBJ2-7 . TRBV11-2 CASSPAQGKVSYEQYF TGTGCCAGCAGCCCGGCGCAGGGAAAAGTTTCCTACGAGCAGTACTTC
. TRBJ1-2 . TRBV25-1 CASSGPGTYGYTF TGTGCCAGCAGTGGCCCGGGGACCTATGGCTACACCTTC
. TRBJ1-2 . TRBV5-4 CASSLGAVKEGYTF TGTGCCAGCAGCTTGGGAGCTGTTAAGGAAGGCTACACCTTC
. TRBJ2-3 . TRBV5-1 CASRGLGREADTQYF TGCGCCAGTAGGGGGCTCGGGAGGGAGGCAGATACGCAGTATTTT
. TRBJ1-6 . TRBV5-4 CASSLGLGNSPLHF TGTGCCAGCAGCTTGGGTTTAGGGAATTCACCCCTCCACTTT
. TRBJ2-1 . TRBV28 CASSLFRNEQFF TGTGCCAGCAGTTTATTCAGGAATGAGCAGTTCTTC
. TRBJ2-2 once TRBV7-3 CASSSAGTGELFF TGTGCCAGCAGTAGCGCCGGAACCGGGGAGCTGTTTTTT
. TRBJ1-2 . TRBV2 CASSEDTNYGYTF TGTGCCAGCAGTGAAGATACTAACTATGGCTACACCTTC
TRBD1 TRBJ1-1 . TRBV6-6 CASSYSGQGATEAFF TGTGCCAGCAGTTACTCAGGGCAGGGGGCGACTGAAGCTTTCTTT
. TRBJ1-3 . TRBV30 CAWSSGGVSSGNTIYF TGTGCCTGGAGTTCAGGTGGCGTAAGCTCTGGAAACACCATATATTTT
. TRBJ2-7 . TRBV7-2 CASRKGRAGEQYF TGTGCCAGCAGGAAAGGTAGGGCGGGCGAGCAGTACTTC
. TRBJ2-7 once TRBV6-5 CASSPRVGTSYEQYF TGTGCCAGCTCCCCTCGGGTAGGGACCTCCTACGAGCAGTACTTC
. TRBJ1-1 . TRBV28 CASSFRGGGVTEAFF TGTGCCAGCAGTTTCCGCGGTGGAGGTGTCACTGAAGCTTTCTTT
. TRBJ1-2 . TRBV6-1 CASSTRVPLVYGYTF TGTGCCAGCAGTACCAGGGTGCCCTTGGTCTATGGCTACACCTTC
TRBD2 TRBJ2-7 . TRBV14 CASSQDVGRAVYEQYF TGTGCCAGCAGCCAAGATGTCGGGAGGGCCGTTTACGAGCAGTACTTC
TRBD1 TRBJ1-2 . TRBV28 CASRGTGGSFGGYTF TGTGCCAGCCGCGGTACAGGGGGGTCTTTTGGTGGCTACACCTTC
. TRBJ1-5 . TRBV6-5 CASSYSGGNQPQHF TGTGCCAGCAGTTACTCTGGTGGGAATCAGCCCCAGCATTTT
. TRBJ2-7 . TRBV5-1 CASSLETTGPLEQYF TGCGCCAGCAGCTTGGAGACGACAGGTCCCCTCGAGCAGTACTTC
. TRBJ2-7 . TRBV7-3 CASSLGPLPTYEQYF TGTGCCAGCAGCTTAGGGCCCCTCCCAACCTACGAGCAGTACTTC
. TRBJ2-6 . TRBV6-1 CASRTGSSGANVLTF TGTGCCAGCAGAACAGGGAGCTCTGGGGCCAACGTCCTGACTTTC
. TRBJ1-2 few TRBV14 CASSHARNYGYTF TGTGCCAGCAGTCACGCCAGGAACTATGGCTACACCTTC
. TRBJ2-1 . TRBV14 CASSPLVPGAGEQFF TGTGCCAGCAGCCCGCTGGTTCCAGGGGCTGGTGAGCAGTTCTTC
. TRBJ2-7 . TRBV11-2 CASSNYKYEQYF TGTGCCAGCAGCAACTACAAATACGAGCAGTACTTC
. TRBJ1-5 . TRBV5-4 CASSLWGGPNQPQHF TGTGCCAGCAGCTTGTGGGGGGGCCCCAATCAGCCCCAGCATTTT
. TRBJ2-7 . TRBV7-9 CASSFIGVRSRDEQYF TGTGCCAGCAGCTTCATCGGTGTGAGGTCTCGCGACGAGCAGTACTTC
TRBD1 TRBJ2-3 . TRBV6-1 CASPDRGGGDTQYF TGTGCCAGCCCGGACAGGGGAGGAGGAGATACGCAGTATTTT
. TRBJ1-1 . TRBV28 CAGGRRQWNTEAFF TGTGCCGGGGGTCGGAGGCAGTGGAACACTGAAGCTTTCTTT
TRBD1 TRBJ2-2 . TRBV7-8 CASSFSLTGDRGTGELFF TGTGCCAGCAGCTTCTCCCTGACAGGCGACAGGGGAACCGGGGAGCTGTTTTTT
. TRBJ2-3 . TRBV4-1 CASSQAEAGSTDTQYF TGCGCCAGCAGCCAAGCCGAGGCGGGTAGCACAGATACGCAGTATTTT
. TRBJ1-2 . TRBV7-9 CASSLGGGNYGYTF TGTGCCAGCAGCTTAGGAGGGGGAAACTATGGCTACACCTTC
. TRBJ1-2 . TRBV6-6 CASRLRGYTF TGTGCCAGCAGGCTTCGAGGCTACACCTTC
. TRBJ2-3 once TRBV19 CASSYFDFGDTQYF TGTGCCAGTAGTTATTTTGACTTTGGAGATACGCAGTATTTT
. TRBJ2-3 . TRBV7-9 CASSPSSRVDTQYF TGTGCCAGCAGCCCCTCGAGTAGGGTAGATACGCAGTATTTT
TRBD1 TRBJ2-3 . TRBV5-4 CASSLGDRATDTQYF TGTGCCAGCAGCTTGGGGGACAGGGCCACAGATACGCAGTATTTT
. TRBJ2-1 . TRBV7-7 CASSPGRGAGYNEQFF TGTGCTAGCAGCCCCGGTAGGGGGGCGGGATACAATGAGCAGTTCTTC
. TRBJ1-3 . TRBV28 CASSPPGSGYTIYF TGTGCCAGCAGTCCCCCAGGATCAGGATACACCATATATTTT
. TRBJ2-1 . TRBV2 CASSEMRPNNEQFF TGTGCCAGCAGTGAAATGCGGCCGAACAATGAGCAGTTCTTC
. TRBJ2-7 . TRBV5-1 CASSADFHEQYF TGCGCCAGCAGCGCGGATTTCCACGAGCAGTACTTC
. TRBJ2-3 . TRBV6-4 CASSDSVGNTQYF TGTGCCAGCAGTGACTCCGTTGGGAATACGCAGTATTTT
TRBD1 TRBJ1-2 . TRBV6-1 CASSQQTGIYGYTF TGTGCCAGCAGCCAACAGACAGGGATCTATGGCTACACCTTC
TRBD2 TRBJ2-1 . TRBV4-3 CASSQGSGRANEQFF TGCGCCAGCAGCCAAGGAAGCGGGAGGGCCAATGAGCAGTTCTTC
. TRBJ1-5 . TRBV2 CASSDGGFQPQHF TGTGCCAGCAGTGACGGGGGGTTTCAGCCCCAGCATTTT
TRBD1 TRBJ1-4 once TRBV18 CASSRNRGATNEKLFF TGTGCCAGCTCACGGAACAGGGGTGCAACTAATGAAAAACTGTTTTTT
. TRBJ1-2 . TRBV5-6 CASSLDWVVVGGYTF TGTGCCAGCAGCTTGGACTGGGTGGTGGTTGGAGGCTACACCTTC
. TRBJ2-3 . TRBV7-7 CASSLGLGGDTQYF TGTGCTAGCAGCTTAGGCCTAGGTGGGGATACGCAGTATTTT